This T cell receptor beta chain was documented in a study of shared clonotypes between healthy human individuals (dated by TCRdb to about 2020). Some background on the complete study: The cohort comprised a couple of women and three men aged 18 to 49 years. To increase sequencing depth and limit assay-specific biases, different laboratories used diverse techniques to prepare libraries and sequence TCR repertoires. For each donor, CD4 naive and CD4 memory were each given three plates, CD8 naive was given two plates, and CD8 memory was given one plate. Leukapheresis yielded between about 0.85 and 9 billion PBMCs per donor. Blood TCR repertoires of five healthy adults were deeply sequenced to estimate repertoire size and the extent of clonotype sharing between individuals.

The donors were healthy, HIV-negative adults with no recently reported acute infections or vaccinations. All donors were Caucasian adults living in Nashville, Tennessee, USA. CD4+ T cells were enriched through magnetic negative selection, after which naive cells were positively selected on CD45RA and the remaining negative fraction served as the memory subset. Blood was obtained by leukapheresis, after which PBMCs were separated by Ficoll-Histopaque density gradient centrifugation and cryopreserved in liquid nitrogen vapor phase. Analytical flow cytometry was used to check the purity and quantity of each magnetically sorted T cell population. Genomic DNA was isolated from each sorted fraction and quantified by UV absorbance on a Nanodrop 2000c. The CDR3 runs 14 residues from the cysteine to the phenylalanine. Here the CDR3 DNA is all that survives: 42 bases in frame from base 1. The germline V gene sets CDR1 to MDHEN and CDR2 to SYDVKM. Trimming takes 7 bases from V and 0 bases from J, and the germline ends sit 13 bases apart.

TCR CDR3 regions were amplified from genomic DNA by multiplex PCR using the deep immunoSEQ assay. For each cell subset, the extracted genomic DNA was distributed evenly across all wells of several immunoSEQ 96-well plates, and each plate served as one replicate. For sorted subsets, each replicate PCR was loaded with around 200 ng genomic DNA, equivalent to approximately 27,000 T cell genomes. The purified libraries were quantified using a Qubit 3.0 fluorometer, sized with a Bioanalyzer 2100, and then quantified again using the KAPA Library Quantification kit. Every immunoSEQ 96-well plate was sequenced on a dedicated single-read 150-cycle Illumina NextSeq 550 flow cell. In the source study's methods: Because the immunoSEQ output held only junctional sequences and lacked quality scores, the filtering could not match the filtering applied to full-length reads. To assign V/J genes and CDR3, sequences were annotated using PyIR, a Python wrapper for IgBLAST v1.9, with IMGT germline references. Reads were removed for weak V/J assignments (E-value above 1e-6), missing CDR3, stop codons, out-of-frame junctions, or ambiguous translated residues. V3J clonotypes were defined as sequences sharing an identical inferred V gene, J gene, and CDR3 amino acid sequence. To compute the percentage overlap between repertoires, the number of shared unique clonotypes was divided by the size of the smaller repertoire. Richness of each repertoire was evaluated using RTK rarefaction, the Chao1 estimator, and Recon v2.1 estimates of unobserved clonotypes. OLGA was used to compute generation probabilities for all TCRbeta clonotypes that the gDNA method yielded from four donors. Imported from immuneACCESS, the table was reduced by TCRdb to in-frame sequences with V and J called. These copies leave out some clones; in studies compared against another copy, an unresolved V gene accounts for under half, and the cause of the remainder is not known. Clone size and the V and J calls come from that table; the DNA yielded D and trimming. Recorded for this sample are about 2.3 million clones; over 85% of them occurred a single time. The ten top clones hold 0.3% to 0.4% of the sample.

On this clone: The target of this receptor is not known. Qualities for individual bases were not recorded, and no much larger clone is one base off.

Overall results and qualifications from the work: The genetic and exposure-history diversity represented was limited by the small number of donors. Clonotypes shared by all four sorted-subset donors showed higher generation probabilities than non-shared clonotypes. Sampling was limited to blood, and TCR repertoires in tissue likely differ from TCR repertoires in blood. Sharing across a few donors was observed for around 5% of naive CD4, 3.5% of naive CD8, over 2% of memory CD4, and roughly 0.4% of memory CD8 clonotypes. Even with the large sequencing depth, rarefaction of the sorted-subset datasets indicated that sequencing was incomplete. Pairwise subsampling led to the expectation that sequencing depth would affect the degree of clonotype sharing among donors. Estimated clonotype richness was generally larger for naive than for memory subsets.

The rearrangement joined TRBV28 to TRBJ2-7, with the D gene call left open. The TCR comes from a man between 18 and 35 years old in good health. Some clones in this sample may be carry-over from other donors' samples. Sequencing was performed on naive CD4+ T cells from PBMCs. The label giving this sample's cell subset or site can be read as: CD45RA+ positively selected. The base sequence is TGTGCCAGCAAACCCCCATGGTACTCCTACGAGCAGTACTTC. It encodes CASKPPWYSYEQYF.